A single sample gave rise to the 3 T cell receptor beta chains below, sequenced in a study of identical twins. TCRdb processed the 5' RACE reads anew with MiXCR; each CDR3 protein has one entry. The sample holds approximately 280,000 distinct CDR3 sequences, under 9% seen once. This sample also belongs to another study, concerning yellow fever vaccine responses in identical twins.

The specimen sequenced was memory (CD45RO+) T cells sorted from blood. These receptors all stem from a woman aged 18-29 years in good health.

This clonotype was observed many times. The chain recombines TRBV5-6 with TRBJ1-1; 10 bases match TRBD1. The trim removed 3 bases at V and 5 bases at J, leaving 7 bases unmatched. CDR3 length equals 15 residues. The V gene's germline CDR1 is SGHDT and CDR2 YYEEEE. The CDR3 DNA is TGTGCCAGCAGCTGGAGGACAGGGGGTTCGACTGAAGCTTTCTTT. It translates to CASSWRTGGSTEAFF.

This clonotype has only a few counts. The chain is built from TRBV29-1 and TRBJ2-3; D is unresolved. Trimming took off 3 bases at V and 2 bases at J, with 27 bases between the two ends. This CDR3 contains 19 residues. Germline V CDR1 and CDR2: SQVTM, ANQGSEA. The CDR3 region is CSVEDLQPPSARTTDTQYF. Written as DNA, the CDR3 is TGCAGCGTTGAGGATTTACAACCACCTTCAGCTCGGACCACAGATACGCAGTATTTT.

About this clonotype itself: A read error is possible here, since a much larger clone lies one base away. The chain joins TRBV3-1 to TRBJ2-2, with 7 bases fitting TRBD1. CDR3 length: 15 residues. Germline CDR1 and CDR2: LGHDT and YNNKEL (reference sequence). In nucleotides, the CDR3 is TGTGCCTGCAGCCAAGAGGGGGCCGGCACCGGGGAGCTGTTTTTT. This codes for CACSQEGAGTGELFF.